The rows below give T cell receptor beta chains drawn from one sample of a study of lymphopenia after photon versus proton radiotherapy. Produced via immunoSEQ multiplex PCR; TCRdb's table is partial and in-frame only. The sample holds about 70,000 clones, around 93% seen once. The sequenced sample was peripheral blood, obtained from a patient treated with photon-based radiotherapy. These receptor sequences come from a woman aged 40 to 50 with cholangiocarcinoma. The CDR3 runs from the conserved cysteine through the conserved F or W. D genes are given only for firm matches. The size of a clone is reported for some rows only, either as once, few or many, or as a class for expanded clones.

clone_size: .
j_call: TRBJ2-1
d_call: .
v_call: TRBV30
cdr3_aa: CAWSVNNEQFF
cdr3_nt: TGTGCCTGGAGTGTAAACAATGAGCAGTTCTTC

clone_size: .
j_call: TRBJ2-5
d_call: .
v_call: TRBV29-1
cdr3_aa: CSVERESDTQYF
cdr3_nt: TGCAGCGTTGAGAGAGAAAGCGATACCCAGTACTTC

clone_size: .
j_call: TRBJ1-3
d_call: .
v_call: TRBV13
cdr3_aa: CASSLRDSGNTIYF
cdr3_nt: TGTGCCAGCAGCTTACGAGACTCTGGAAACACCATATATTTT

clone_size: .
j_call: TRBJ2-3
d_call: .
v_call: TRBV5-1
cdr3_aa: CASSPGDRNIAQYF
cdr3_nt: TGCGCCAGCAGCCCGGGGGACAGAAATATTGCGCAGTATTTT

clone_size: .
j_call: TRBJ2-2
d_call: .
v_call: TRBV5-1
cdr3_aa: CASSAEGIGELFF
cdr3_nt: TGCGCCAGCAGCGCTGAGGGAATCGGGGAGCTGTTTTTT

clone_size: .
j_call: TRBJ1-2
d_call: .
v_call: TRBV2
cdr3_aa: CASSSDGQYYGYTF
cdr3_nt: TGTGCCAGCAGTTCGGACGGACAGTACTATGGCTACACCTTC

clone_size: .
j_call: TRBJ1-4
d_call: .
v_call: TRBV14
cdr3_aa: CASSLIATTNEKLFF
cdr3_nt: TGTGCCAGCAGCCTGATAGCCACAACTAATGAAAAACTGTTTTTT

clone_size: .
j_call: TRBJ1-1
d_call: .
v_call: TRBV2
cdr3_aa: CASSESQRGMAEAFF
cdr3_nt: TGTGCCAGCAGTGAGTCCCAACGGGGAATGGCTGAAGCTTTCTTT

clone_size: .
j_call: TRBJ2-1
d_call: .
v_call: TRBV6-1
cdr3_aa: CASSERVFGNEQFF
cdr3_nt: TGTGCCAGCAGTGAAAGAGTCTTTGGCAATGAGCAGTTCTTC

clone_size: .
j_call: TRBJ1-4
d_call: .
v_call: TRBV18
cdr3_aa: CASSPIQGTNEKLFF
cdr3_nt: TGTGCCAGCTCACCGATTCAGGGAACTAATGAAAAACTGTTTTTT

clone_size: .
j_call: TRBJ2-7
d_call: TRBD1
v_call: TRBV6-5
cdr3_aa: CASRGTGTSYEQYF
cdr3_nt: TGTGCCAGCAGAGGGACAGGGACCTCCTACGAGCAGTACTTC

clone_size: .
j_call: TRBJ2-2
d_call: .
v_call: TRBV6-1
cdr3_aa: CASRYRDSNTGELFF
cdr3_nt: TGTGCCAGCAGGTACAGGGATTCGAACACCGGGGAGCTGTTTTTT

clone_size: .
j_call: TRBJ1-3
d_call: .
v_call: TRBV6-1
cdr3_aa: CAGRQSSSGNTIYF
cdr3_nt: TGTGCCGGCCGACAGTCAAGCTCTGGAAACACCATATATTTT

clone_size: .
j_call: TRBJ2-5
d_call: TRBD2
v_call: TRBV6-6
cdr3_aa: CASSYSGRGDQETQYF
cdr3_nt: TGTGCCAGCAGTTACTCAGGGCGGGGGGATCAAGAGACCCAGTACTTC

clone_size: .
j_call: TRBJ1-6
d_call: TRBD1
v_call: TRBV10-3
cdr3_aa: CAISREDREGSPLHF
cdr3_nt: TGTGCCATCAGCCGCGAGGACAGGGAGGGTTCACCCCTCCACTTT

clone_size: .
j_call: TRBJ2-2
d_call: .
v_call: TRBV7-3
cdr3_aa: CASSSPNTGELFF
cdr3_nt: TGTGCCAGCAGCTCGCCGAACACCGGGGAGCTGTTTTTT

clone_size: .
j_call: TRBJ2-1
d_call: .
v_call: TRBV19
cdr3_aa: CASSIDQGNYNEQFF
cdr3_nt: TGTGCCAGTAGTATCGACCAGGGGAACTACAATGAGCAGTTCTTC

clone_size: .
j_call: TRBJ1-4
d_call: TRBD1
v_call: TRBV6-5
cdr3_aa: CASSFVDRAGEKLFF
cdr3_nt: TGTGCCAGCAGTTTCGTAGACAGGGCGGGTGAAAAACTGTTTTTT

clone_size: few
j_call: TRBJ1-3
d_call: .
v_call: TRBV4-1
cdr3_aa: CASSQPRLVSGNTIYF
cdr3_nt: TGCGCCAGCAGCCAACCCAGACTGGTCTCTGGAAACACCATATATTTT

clone_size: .
j_call: TRBJ2-5
d_call: .
v_call: TRBV28
cdr3_aa: CASSPTGETQYF
cdr3_nt: TGTGCCAGCAGCCCGACTGGAGAGACCCAGTACTTC

clone_size: .
j_call: TRBJ2-7
d_call: TRBD2
v_call: TRBV11-2
cdr3_aa: CASSLDPAGAGGVYF
cdr3_nt: TGTGCCAGCAGCTTAGATCCGGCAGGAGCGGGAGGCGTCTACTTC

clone_size: .
j_call: TRBJ2-2
d_call: .
v_call: TRBV19
cdr3_aa: CASRPASEVGELFF
cdr3_nt: TGTGCCAGCAGACCGGCCTCAGAGGTGGGGGAGCTGTTTTTT

clone_size: .
j_call: TRBJ1-1
d_call: .
v_call: TRBV2
cdr3_aa: CASSEAPRLRAFF
cdr3_nt: TGTGCCAGCAGTGAAGCTCCTAGACTCAGGGCTTTCTTT

clone_size: .
j_call: TRBJ2-5
d_call: TRBD1
v_call: TRBV28
cdr3_aa: CASSLYTGGQETQYF
cdr3_nt: TGTGCCAGCAGTTTGTATACAGGGGGCCAAGAGACCCAGTACTTC

clone_size: .
j_call: TRBJ1-1
d_call: .
v_call: TRBV9
cdr3_aa: CASSGANTEAFF
cdr3_nt: TGTGCCAGCAGCGGGGCGAACACTGAAGCTTTCTTT

clone_size: few
j_call: TRBJ2-2
d_call: TRBD1
v_call: TRBV6-1
cdr3_aa: CASSEEQGAAGELFF
cdr3_nt: TGTGCCAGCAGTGAAGAACAGGGGGCCGCCGGGGAGCTGTTTTTT

clone_size: .
j_call: TRBJ2-7
d_call: TRBD1
v_call: TRBV11-2
cdr3_aa: CASSGTVPTNAYEQYF
cdr3_nt: TGTGCCAGCAGCGGGACAGTCCCTACAAACGCCTACGAGCAGTACTTC

clone_size: .
j_call: TRBJ2-3
d_call: .
v_call: TRBV6-6
cdr3_aa: CASISGAGTQYF
cdr3_nt: TGTGCCAGCATCAGCGGAGCGGGTACGCAGTATTTT

clone_size: .
j_call: TRBJ1-5
d_call: TRBD1
v_call: TRBV27
cdr3_aa: CASSLSSGTGGADQPQHF
cdr3_nt: TGTGCCAGCAGTTTATCCTCCGGGACAGGGGGCGCCGATCAGCCCCAGCATTTT